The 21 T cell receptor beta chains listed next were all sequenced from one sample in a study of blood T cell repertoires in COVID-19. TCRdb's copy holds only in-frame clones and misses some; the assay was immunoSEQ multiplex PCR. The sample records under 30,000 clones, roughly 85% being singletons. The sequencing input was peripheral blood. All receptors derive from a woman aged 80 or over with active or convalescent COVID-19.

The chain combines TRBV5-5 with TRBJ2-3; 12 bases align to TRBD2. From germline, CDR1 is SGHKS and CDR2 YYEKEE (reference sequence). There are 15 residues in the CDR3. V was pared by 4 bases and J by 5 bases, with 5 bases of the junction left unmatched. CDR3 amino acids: CASSRLAGEVDTQYF. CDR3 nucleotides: TGTGCCAGCAGCAGACTAGCGGGAGAGGTAGATACGCAGTATTTT.

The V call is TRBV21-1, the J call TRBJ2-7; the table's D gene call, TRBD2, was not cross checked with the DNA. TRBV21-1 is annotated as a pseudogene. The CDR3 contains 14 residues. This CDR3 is CASSPPGGPYEQYF. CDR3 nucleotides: TGTGCCAGCAGCCCCCCCGGGGGACCCTACGAGCAGTACTTC.

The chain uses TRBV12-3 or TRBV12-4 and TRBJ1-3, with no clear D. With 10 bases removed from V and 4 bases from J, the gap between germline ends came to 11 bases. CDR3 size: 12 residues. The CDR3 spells CATHSPGNTIYF. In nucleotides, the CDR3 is TGTGCCACCCATTCCCCAGGAAACACCATATATTTT.

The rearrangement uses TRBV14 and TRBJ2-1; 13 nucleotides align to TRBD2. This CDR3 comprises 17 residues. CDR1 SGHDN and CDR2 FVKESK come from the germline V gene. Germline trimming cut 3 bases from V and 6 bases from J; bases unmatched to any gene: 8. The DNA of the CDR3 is TGTGCCAGCAGCCATTTACGGACTAGCGGGAGATTCAATGAGCAGTTCTTC. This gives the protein CASSHLRTSGRFNEQFF.

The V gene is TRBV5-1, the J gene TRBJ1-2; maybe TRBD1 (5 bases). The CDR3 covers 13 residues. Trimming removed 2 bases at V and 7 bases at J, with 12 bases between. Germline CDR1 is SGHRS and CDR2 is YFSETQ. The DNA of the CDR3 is TGCGCCAGCAGCTTAGGGACTGGGTTTGGCTACACCTTC. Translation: CASSLGTGFGYTF.

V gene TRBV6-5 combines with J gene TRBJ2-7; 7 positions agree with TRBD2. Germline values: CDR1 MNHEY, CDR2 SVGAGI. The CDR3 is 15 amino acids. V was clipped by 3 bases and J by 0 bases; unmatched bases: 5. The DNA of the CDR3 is TGTGCCAGCAGTTATCTAGCGGAAAGCTCCTACGAGCAGTACTTC. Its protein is CASSYLAESSYEQYF.

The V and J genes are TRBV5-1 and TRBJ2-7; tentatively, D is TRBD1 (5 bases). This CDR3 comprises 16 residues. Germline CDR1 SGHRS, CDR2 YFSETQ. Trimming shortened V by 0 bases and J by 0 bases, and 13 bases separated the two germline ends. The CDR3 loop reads CASSLALGVGSYEQYF. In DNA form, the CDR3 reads TGCGCCAGCAGCTTGGCCTTAGGGGTGGGCTCCTACGAGCAGTACTTC. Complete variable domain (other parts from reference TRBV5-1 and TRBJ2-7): KAGVTQTPRYLIKTRGQQVTLSCSPISGHRSVSWYQQTPGQGLQFLFEYFSETQRNKGNFPGRFSGRQFSNSRSEMNVSTLELGDSALYLCASSLALGVGSYEQYFGPGTRLTVT.

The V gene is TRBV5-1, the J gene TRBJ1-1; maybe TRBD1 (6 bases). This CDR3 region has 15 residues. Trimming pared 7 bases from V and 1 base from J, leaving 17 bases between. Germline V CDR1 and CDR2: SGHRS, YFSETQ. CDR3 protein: CASQQVGGANTEAFF. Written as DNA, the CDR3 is TGCGCCAGCCAACAGGTTGGGGGGGCGAACACTGAAGCTTTCTTT.

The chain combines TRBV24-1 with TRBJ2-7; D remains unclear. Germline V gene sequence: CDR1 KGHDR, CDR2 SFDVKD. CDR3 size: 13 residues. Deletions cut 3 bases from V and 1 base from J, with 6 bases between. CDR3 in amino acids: CATSDPVSYEQYF. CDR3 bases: TGTGCCACCAGTGATCCAGTTTCCTACGAGCAGTACTTC.

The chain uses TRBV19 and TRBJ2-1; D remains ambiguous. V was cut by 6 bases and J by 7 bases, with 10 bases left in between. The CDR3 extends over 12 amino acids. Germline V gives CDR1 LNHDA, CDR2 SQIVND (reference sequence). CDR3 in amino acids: CASSERSNEQFF. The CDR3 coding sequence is TGTGCCAGTAGCGAGCGTTCGAATGAGCAGTTCTTC. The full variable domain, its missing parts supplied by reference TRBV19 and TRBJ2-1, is DGGITQSPKYLFRKEGQNVTLSCEQNLNHDAMYWYRQDPGQGLRLIYYSQIVNDFQKGDIAEGYSVSREKKESFPLTVTSAQKNPTAFYLCASSERSNEQFFGPGTRLTVL.

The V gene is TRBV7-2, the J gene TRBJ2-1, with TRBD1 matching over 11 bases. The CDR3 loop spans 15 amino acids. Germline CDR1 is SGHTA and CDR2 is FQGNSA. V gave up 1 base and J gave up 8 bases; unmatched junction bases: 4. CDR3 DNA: TGTGCCAGCAGCTTAGGGACAGGGGGCCCCTATGAGCAGTTCTTC. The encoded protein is CASSLGTGGPYEQFF. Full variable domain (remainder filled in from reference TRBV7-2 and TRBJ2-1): GAGVSQSPSNKVTEKGKDVELRCDPISGHTALYWYRQSLGQGLEFLIYFQGNSAPDKSGLPSDRFSAERTGGSVSTLTIQRTQQEDSAVYLCASSLGTGGPYEQFFGPGTRLTVL.

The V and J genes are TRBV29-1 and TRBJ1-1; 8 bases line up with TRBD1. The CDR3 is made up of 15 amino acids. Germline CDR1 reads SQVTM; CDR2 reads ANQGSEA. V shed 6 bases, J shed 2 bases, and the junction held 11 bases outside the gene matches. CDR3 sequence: CSVCETGASNTEAFF. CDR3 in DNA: TGCAGCGTCTGTGAGACAGGGGCCTCTAACACTGAAGCTTTCTTT.

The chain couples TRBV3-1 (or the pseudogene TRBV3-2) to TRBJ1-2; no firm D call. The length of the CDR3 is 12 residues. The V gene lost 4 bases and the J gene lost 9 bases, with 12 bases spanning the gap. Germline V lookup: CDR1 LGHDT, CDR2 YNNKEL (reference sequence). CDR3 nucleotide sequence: TGTGCCAGCAGCCGTGTCGGGGATCGCTACACCTTC. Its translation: CASSRVGDRYTF.

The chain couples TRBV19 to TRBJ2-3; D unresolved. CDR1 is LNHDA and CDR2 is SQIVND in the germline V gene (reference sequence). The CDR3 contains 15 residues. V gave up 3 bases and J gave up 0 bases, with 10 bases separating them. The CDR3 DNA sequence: TGTGCCAGTAGTATGAAACGTACTAGCACAGATACGCAGTATTTT. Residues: CASSMKRTSTDTQYF.

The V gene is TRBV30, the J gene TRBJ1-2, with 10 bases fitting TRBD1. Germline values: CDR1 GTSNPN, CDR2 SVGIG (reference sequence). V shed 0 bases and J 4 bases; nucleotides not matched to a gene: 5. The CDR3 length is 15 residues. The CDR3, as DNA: TGTGCCTGGAGTGTAGACAGGGGGCCTATCTATGGCTACACCTTC. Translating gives CAWSVDRGPIYGYTF. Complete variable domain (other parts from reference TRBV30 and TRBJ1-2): SQTIHQWPATLVQPVGSPLSLECTVEGTSNPNLYWYRQAAGRGLQLLFYSVGIGQISSEVPQNLSASRPQDRQFILSSKKLLLSDSGFYLCAWSVDRGPIYGYTFGSGTRLTVV.

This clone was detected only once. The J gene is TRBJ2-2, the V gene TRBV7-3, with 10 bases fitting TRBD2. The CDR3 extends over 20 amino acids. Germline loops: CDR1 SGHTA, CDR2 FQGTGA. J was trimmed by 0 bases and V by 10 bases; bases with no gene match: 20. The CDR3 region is CANSPTRDASGGSNTGELFF. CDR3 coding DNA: TGTGCCAACTCCCCCACGCGCGATGCTAGCGGGGGTTCGAACACCGGGGAGCTGTTTTTT.

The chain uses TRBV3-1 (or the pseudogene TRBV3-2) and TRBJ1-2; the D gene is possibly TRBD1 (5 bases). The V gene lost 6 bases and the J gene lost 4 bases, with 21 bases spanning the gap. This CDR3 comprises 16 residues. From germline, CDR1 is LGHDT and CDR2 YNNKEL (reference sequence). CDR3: CASRPMGVGLLYGYTF. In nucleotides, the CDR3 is TGTGCCAGCAGACCCATGGGGGTCGGACTACTCTATGGCTACACCTTC.

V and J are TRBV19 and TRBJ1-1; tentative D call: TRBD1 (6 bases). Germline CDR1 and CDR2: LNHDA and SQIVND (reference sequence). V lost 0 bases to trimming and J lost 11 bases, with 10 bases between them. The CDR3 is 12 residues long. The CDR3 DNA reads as TGTGCCAGTAGTATAGACACAGGGTTGGCTTTCTTT. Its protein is CASSIDTGLAFF.

CDR3 sequence: CASRPRGVLNNEQFF. The CDR3 DNA follows: TGTGCCAGCAGGCCCAGGGGGGTCCTTAACAATGAGCAGTTCTTC. The chain uses TRBV6-5 and TRBJ2-1; tentative D call: TRBD1 (7 bases). Per germline, CDR1 MNHEY and CDR2 SVGAGI. The CDR3 consists of 15 residues. Trimming removed 6 bases at V and 5 bases at J, with 17 bases between.

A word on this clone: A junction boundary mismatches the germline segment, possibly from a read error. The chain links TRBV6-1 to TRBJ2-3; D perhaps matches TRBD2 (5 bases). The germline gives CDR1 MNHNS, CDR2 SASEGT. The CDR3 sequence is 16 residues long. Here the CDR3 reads CASREDSVASTDTQYF. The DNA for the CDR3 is TGTGCCAGCAGGGAAGATAGCGTAGCTAGCACAGATACGCAGTATTTT.

The CDR3 region has the DNA TGCGCCAGCAGCCCAGCGGACCCGCCAAGAGATACGCAGTATTTT. Translated, it gives CASSPADPPRDTQYF. The V and J genes are TRBV5-1 and TRBJ2-3; tentative D call: TRBD2 (5 bases). The CDR3 totals 15 residues. V dropped 4 bases and J dropped 5 bases, with 17 bases sitting between them. Germline values: CDR1 SGHRS, CDR2 YFSETQ.